Listed here are 32 T cell receptor beta chains from one sample, sequenced in a study of shared clonotypes between healthy human individuals. TCRdb's table, derived via immunoSEQ multiplex PCR, lists solely in-frame clones and lacks some. The data show roughly 590,000 clones, just under 97% seen once. Terminally differentiated effector memory CD45RA+ cells were left out of the naive CD8 fraction, which was CD45RO-negative and positively selected for CCR7. The sequencing input was naive CD8+ T cells sorted from blood. The origin of the receptors is a woman under 40 in good health.

The sample holds one count of this clone. The chain has TRBV5-6 and TRBJ2-7; unclear D gene. V was clipped by 4 bases and J by 7 bases, with 12 bases between them. The CDR3 contains 12 residues. Germline lookup yields CDR1 SGHDT and CDR2 YYEEEE. The CDR3 DNA reads TGTGCCAGCAGCCCGTCGCTAGGTGAGCAGTACTTC. As protein: CASSPSLGEQYF.

The V gene is TRBV5-6, the J gene TRBJ1-4, with no clear D. V gave up 3 bases and J gave up 0 bases, with 12 bases separating them. The CDR3 covers 16 residues. Looked up from germline, CDR1 is SGHDT and CDR2 is YYEEEE. Here the CDR3 reads CASSSITVATNEKLFF. The CDR3 DNA is TGTGCCAGCAGCTCGATTACCGTTGCAACTAATGAAAAACTGTTTTTT.

This chain connects TRBV5-6 to TRBJ2-7, with D hard to call. The V gene lost 2 bases and the J gene lost 0 bases, with 12 bases spanning the gap. The CDR3 spans 15 residues. CDR1 SGHDT and CDR2 YYEEEE come from the germline V gene. CDR3 nucleotides: TGTGCCAGCAGCTTAGAGCTCGGTACCTCCTACGAGCAGTACTTC. This sequence encodes CASSLELGTSYEQYF.

V gene TRBV4-1 combines with J gene TRBJ2-7; TRBD2 aligns across 9 bases. The V gene's germline CDR1 is MGHRA and CDR2 YSYEKL. This CDR3 has 17 amino acids. Trimming cost V 0 bases and J 0 bases; bases outside gene matches: 6. The CDR3 loop reads CASSQDGSGRSSYEQYF. Written as DNA, the CDR3 is TGCGCCAGCAGCCAAGACGGTAGCGGGAGAAGCTCCTACGAGCAGTACTTC.

The V gene is TRBV10-2, the J gene TRBJ1-1; D is ambiguous. The V gene's germline CDR1 is WSHSY and CDR2 SAAADI. The CDR3 has 12 residues. Trimming cost V 6 bases and J 1 base, with 6 bases left between them. The CDR3 coding sequence is TGCGCCAGCAGATCAGGGAACACTGAAGCTTTCTTT. Protein product: CASRSGNTEAFF.

The genes are TRBV4-2 and TRBJ1-2; possible D gene TRBD1, 5 bases. CDR1 is LGHNA and CDR2 is YNFKEQ in the germline V gene. V was cut by 0 bases and J by 4 bases, with 21 bases left in between. The CDR3 spans 18 residues. CDR3 sequence (DNA): TGTGCCAGCAGCCAAGATCTTTTCGCGGCAGGGAACGTCTATGGCTACACCTTC. It yields the protein CASSQDLFAAGNVYGYTF.

The chain couples TRBV10-2 to TRBJ2-3; no clear D gene. The V end was cut by 2 bases, the J end by 2 bases, with 5 bases between. CDR1 and CDR2 (germline): WSHSY, SAAADI. CDR3 size: 13 residues. CDR3 nucleotide sequence: TGCGCCAGCAGTGAGATTAACACAGATACGCAGTATTTT. Its protein is CASSEINTDTQYF.

CDR3 DNA: TGTGCCAGCAGCTTATCAGCAGCGCCCTCCTACGAGCAGTACTTC. Its translation is CASSLSAAPSYEQYF. The V and J genes are TRBV11-1 and TRBJ2-7; D gene uncertain. The CDR3 contains 15 residues. Germline CDR1 is SGHAT and CDR2 is FQDESV (reference sequence). V lost 2 bases and J 0 bases, leaving 11 bases between the germline ends.

The V gene is TRBV18, the J gene TRBJ2-3, with TRBD2 matching 8 bases. Germline V gene sequence: CDR1 KGHSH, CDR2 LQKENI. V was pared by 1 base and J by 1 base, with 10 bases of the junction left unmatched. This CDR3 region has 18 residues. CDR3 region: CASSPLLSATSGTDTQYF. In DNA, the CDR3 is TGTGCCAGCTCACCACTTTTATCTGCGACTAGCGGCACAGATACGCAGTATTTT.

This chain uses TRBV6-5 with TRBJ2-1; 11 bases are a match to TRBD2. V gave up 6 bases and J gave up 8 bases; unmatched junction bases: 9. The CDR3 contains 15 residues. Per germline, CDR1 MNHEY and CDR2 SVGAGI. In DNA, the CDR3 is TGTGCCAGCAGGCCTACTAGCGGGAGTGAGGATGAGCAGTTCTTC. Amino acid sequence: CASRPTSGSEDEQFF.

The V call is TRBV19, the J call TRBJ2-1, with a weak D call TRBD2 (6 bases). V was cut by 0 bases and J by 2 bases, with 11 bases left in between. The CDR3 loop spans 16 amino acids. CDR1 and CDR2 from the germline V gene are LNHDA and SQIVND (reference sequence). DNA for the CDR3: TGTGCCAGTAGTATAGACCGGGCGGGACCCTACAATGAGCAGTTCTTC. It encodes CASSIDRAGPYNEQFF. Complete variable domain (other parts from reference TRBV19 and TRBJ2-1): DGGITQSPKYLFRKEGQNVTLSCEQNLNHDAMYWYRQDPGQGLRLIYYSQIVNDFQKGDIAEGYSVSREKKESFPLTVTSAQKNPTAFYLCASSIDRAGPYNEQFFGPGTRLTVL.

The rearrangement uses TRBV15 and TRBJ2-2; perhaps TRBD2 as D (5 bases). This CDR3 has 11 residues. Germline V gene data show CDR1 as LNHNV and CDR2 as YYDKDF (reference sequence). The V gene lost 8 bases and the J gene lost 7 bases, with 8 bases spanning the gap. CDR3: CATGGVGELFF. The CDR3 DNA reads TGTGCCACCGGAGGTGTCGGGGAGCTGTTTTTT.

J is TRBJ2-2 and V is TRBV15; 10 bases agree with TRBD2. V lost 0 bases to trimming and J lost 4 bases; unmatched junction nucleotides: 11. Germline V gene sequence: CDR1 LNHNV, CDR2 YYDKDF (reference sequence). This CDR3 region has 19 residues. CDR3 loop: CATSRDSPSGSLTTGELFF. In nucleotides, the CDR3 is TGTGCCACCAGCAGAGATTCCCCTAGCGGGAGTCTTACCACCGGGGAGCTGTTTTTT.

This clone showed up just once. V and J are TRBV5-4 and TRBJ2-7; TRBD1 is a possible D gene (6 bases). The CDR3 runs 12 residues. Trimming removed 4 bases at V and 6 bases at J, with 11 bases between. Germline V lookup: CDR1 SGHNT, CDR2 YYREEE (reference sequence). The CDR3 is CASSADSIEQYF. CDR3 nucleotides: TGTGCCAGCAGCGCGGACAGTATCGAGCAGTACTTC.

This chain links TRBV25-1 with TRBJ2-7; 10 nucleotides agree with TRBD1. CDR1 is MGHDK and CDR2 is SYGVNS in the germline V gene. CDR3 length: 15 residues. J lost 4 bases, V lost 5 bases, and 8 bases had no gene match. The CDR3 DNA reads TGTGCCAGCAGTAATCAGACAGGGGGCACGTACGAGCAGTACTTC. Encoded protein: CASSNQTGGTYEQYF.

This clone was seen only once. This chain uses TRBV5-1 with TRBJ2-4; 13 nucleotides match TRBD2. With V trimmed by 4 bases and J by 0 bases, 4 bases remained unmatched. Germline V CDR1 and CDR2: SGHRS, YFSETQ. The CDR3 covers 17 residues. CDR3 residues: CASSEGLAGIAKNIQYF. CDR3 DNA sequence: TGCGCCAGCAGCGAGGGACTAGCGGGAATAGCCAAAAACATTCAGTACTTC.

This rearrangement joins TRBV7-3 to TRBJ2-7; D may match TRBD1 or TRBD2 (5 bases each). V dropped 5 bases and J dropped 1 base, with 12 bases sitting between them. CDR3 length equals 14 residues. Germline CDR1 SGHTA, CDR2 FQGTGA. CDR3 coding DNA: TGTGCCAGCAGCCCGGATGGGGGTTCCTACGAGCAGTACTTC. It specifies CASSPDGGSYEQYF.

The chain employs TRBV27 and TRBJ1-2, with D unresolved. V lost 4 bases and J 0 bases, leaving 6 bases between the germline ends. In germline, CDR1 is MNHEY, CDR2 SMNVEV (reference sequence). The length of the CDR3 is 13 residues. CDR3 sequence reads: CASSSGANYGYTF. The CDR3 bases are TGTGCCAGCAGTTCGGGAGCTAACTATGGCTACACCTTC.

The chain links TRBV28 to TRBJ2-7, with D possibly matching TRBD1 (6 bases). V was shortened by 5 bases and J by 3 bases, with 14 bases between the two germline ends. This CDR3 has 14 amino acids. In germline, CDR1 is MDHEN, CDR2 SYDVKM. The CDR3 protein is CASSETGLNYEQYF. The CDR3, as DNA: TGTGCCAGCAGTGAAACAGGGTTGAACTACGAGCAGTACTTC.

The chain recombines TRBV27 with TRBJ2-7, with D possibly called TRBD1 or TRBD2 (5 bases each). In germline, CDR1 is MNHEY, CDR2 SMNVEV (reference sequence). Trimming stripped 0 bases from V and 4 bases from J, with 10 bases between. This CDR3 contains 14 residues. The CDR3 sequence: CASSLSVGEYEQYF. The CDR3, as DNA: TGTGCCAGCAGTTTATCGGTGGGGGAATACGAGCAGTACTTC.

This chain joins TRBV14 and TRBJ2-4; D gene unclear. V lost 0 bases to trimming and J lost 0 bases, with 27 bases between them. The CDR3 loop spans 22 amino acids. Germline values: CDR1 SGHDN, CDR2 FVKESK. The chain's CDR3 is CASSQDGFDYQSRSLAKNIQYF. Written as DNA, the CDR3 is TGTGCCAGCAGCCAAGATGGGTTTGATTACCAGAGCCGTTCCCTAGCCAAAAACATTCAGTACTTC.

CDR3 protein: CSVEWSSGVNEQFF. The DNA of the CDR3 is TGCAGCGTTGAATGGTCATCGGGAGTCAATGAGCAGTTCTTC. The chain uses TRBV29-1 and TRBJ2-1, with D perhaps matching TRBD2 (6 bases). The V gene's germline CDR1 is SQVTM and CDR2 ANQGSEA. The V and J ends lost 2 bases and 6 bases respectively, with 14 bases between them. The CDR3 consists of 14 residues.

The V gene is TRBV19, the J gene TRBJ2-7, with D possibly TRBD1 on 6 matching bases. The CDR3 is 15 residues long. CDR1 and CDR2 (germline): LNHDA, SQIVND (reference sequence). V was cut by 9 bases and J by 3 bases, with 21 bases left in between. The CDR3 DNA follows: TGTGCCAGCTCCCCGGGCAGGGGCCGGGGCTACGAGCAGTACTTC. It is translated as CASSPGRGRGYEQYF.

The sample holds one count of this clone. This chain links TRBV27 with TRBJ1-1, with TRBD1 as a possible D gene (5 bases). The V gene lost 6 bases and the J gene lost 10 bases, with 15 bases spanning the gap. This CDR3 has 12 amino acids. The germline CDR1 and CDR2 sequences are MNHEY and SMNVEV (reference sequence). The CDR3 reads CASRTGGLGAFF. The CDR3 nucleotides are TGTGCCAGCAGAACGGGGGGACTCGGAGCTTTCTTT.

The J gene is TRBJ1-3, the V gene TRBV5-1; no definite D call. The germline V and J ends were trimmed by 5 bases and 0 bases, with 12 bases remaining between them. Germline V gene sequence: CDR1 SGHRS, CDR2 YFSETQ. This CDR3 is built from 15 residues. This CDR3 reads CASSLALGSGNTIYF. The CDR3 DNA reads TGCGCCAGCAGTCTTGCTTTAGGCTCTGGAAACACCATATATTTT.

The gene calls are TRBV5-6 and TRBJ2-7, with 13 bases that match TRBD2. With V trimmed by 2 bases and J by 2 bases, 1 base remained unmatched. The CDR3 sequence is 15 residues long. CDR1 and CDR2 (germline): SGHDT, YYEEEE. CDR3 in amino acids: CASSLLAGGAYEQYF. CDR3 nucleotides: TGTGCCAGCAGCTTACTAGCGGGAGGGGCCTACGAGCAGTACTTC.

The chain combines TRBV28 with TRBJ1-3, with a weak D call TRBD1 (5 bases). The CDR3 is made up of 17 amino acids. In germline, CDR1 is MDHEN, CDR2 SYDVKM. V was trimmed by 1 base and J by 0 bases, leaving 13 bases between them. The CDR3 sequence: CASSLLSRASSGNTIYF. CDR3 nucleotide sequence: TGTGCCAGCAGTTTATTGTCCAGGGCGAGCTCTGGAAACACCATATATTTT.

The chain recombines TRBV29-1 with TRBJ2-1; 12 nucleotides match TRBD2. Germline values: CDR1 SQVTM, CDR2 ANQGSEA. V trimming: 7 bases; J trimming: 4 bases; junction bases outside the gene matches: 5. The CDR3 sequence is 14 residues long. The CDR3 DNA is TGCAGCGCCTCGACTAGCGGGAGTTACAATGAGCAGTTCTTC. It codes for CSASTSGSYNEQFF.

The chain carries TRBV27 and TRBJ1-2; D is unresolved. V lost 9 bases to trimming and J lost 2 bases, with 13 bases between them. This CDR3 comprises 13 residues. Germline assignment: CDR1 MNHEY and CDR2 SMNVEV (reference sequence). CDR3 sequence: CASASPRNYGYTF. DNA for the CDR3: TGTGCCAGTGCCTCACCGAGGAACTATGGCTACACCTTC.

This clone occurred once. V and J are TRBV19 and TRBJ2-7; tentative D call: TRBD2 (6 bases). CDR3 length: 14 amino acids. Germline loops: CDR1 LNHDA, CDR2 SQIVND (reference sequence). The V end was cut by 6 bases, the J end by 2 bases, with 14 bases between. CDR3 residues: CASSARERPYEQYF. CDR3 DNA sequence: TGTGCCAGTAGCGCACGGGAGAGACCCTACGAGCAGTACTTC.

The rearrangement uses TRBV29-1 and TRBJ2-3, with 7 bases fitting TRBD2. The CDR3 has 14 amino acids. Losses at the gene ends were 2 bases for V and 5 bases for J; bases not matched to a gene: 7. Germline CDR1 and CDR2: SQVTM and ANQGSEA. CDR3 in DNA: TGCAGCGTTGAATGGGCGGGAGATCTAGATACGCAGTATTTT. The encoded protein is CSVEWAGDLDTQYF.

This chain connects TRBV27 to TRBJ2-5; D possibly corresponds to TRBD1 (5 bases). The J call is uncertain, as TRBJ2-7 better fits the DNA end. The germline V gene encodes CDR1 MNHEY and CDR2 SMNVEV (reference sequence). The CDR3 runs to 11 residues. The CDR3 protein is CASYQGHEQYF. DNA of the CDR3: TGTGCCAGTTATCAGGGTCACGAGCAGTACTTC.